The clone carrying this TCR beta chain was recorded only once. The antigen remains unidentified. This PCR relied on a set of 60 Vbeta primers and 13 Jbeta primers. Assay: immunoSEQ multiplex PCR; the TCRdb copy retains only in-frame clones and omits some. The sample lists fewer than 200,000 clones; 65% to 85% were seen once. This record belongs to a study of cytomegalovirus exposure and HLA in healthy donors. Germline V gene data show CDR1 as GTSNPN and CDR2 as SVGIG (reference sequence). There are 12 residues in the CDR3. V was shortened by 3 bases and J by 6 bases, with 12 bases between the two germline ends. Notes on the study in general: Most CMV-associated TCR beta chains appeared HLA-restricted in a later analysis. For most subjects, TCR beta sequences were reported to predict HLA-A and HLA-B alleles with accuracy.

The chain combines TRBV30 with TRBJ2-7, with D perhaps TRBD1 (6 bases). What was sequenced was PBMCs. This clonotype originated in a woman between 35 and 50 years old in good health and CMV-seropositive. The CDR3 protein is CAWRSGAGEQYF. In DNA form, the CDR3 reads TGTGCCTGGAGGTCAGGGGCGGGCGAGCAGTACTTC.